This T cell receptor beta chain derives from a study of T cells in Graves' hyperthyroidism and ophthalmopathy (dated by TCRdb to 2018 to 2020). A note on the overall study: Peripheral blood was collected at initial diagnosis, before any treatment. In addition, the study compared T-cell repertoires in thyroid tissue and in blood from roughly six Graves' hyperthyroidism patients. An independent validation cohort of fewer than 20 hyperthyroidism patients and about 16 patients who later progressed to ophthalmopathy tested prospective prediction of ophthalmopathy. According to the paper, TCR Vbeta CDR3 sequencing was carried out on some 130 peripheral blood samples, which came from some 41 ophthalmopathy, 75 or so hyperthyroidism and about 17 progressor patients. For training and testing, the 100 or so patients in the discovery cohort were randomly divided in a 7:3 ratio. TCR V-J signatures able to tell the groups apart were searched for in a discovery cohort of 100 patients, of whom fewer than 45 had Graves' ophthalmopathy and more than 55 had stable Graves' hyperthyroidism. After blood sampling, hyperthyroidism patients were treated with methimazole at a starting dose of 30 mg daily, and ophthalmopathy patients were treated with high-dose intravenous methylprednisolone.

CDR1 and CDR2 are read off the germline V gene (reference sequence) as LNHDA and SQIVND. The CDR3 numbers 12 residues from cysteine through phenylalanine. Only CDR3 DNA is held: 36 bases, read in frame from base 1. The V and J ends are trimmed by 5 bases and 4 bases, leaving 8 bases between them. The TCR beta CDR3 regions were amplified from the RNA transcripts. The TCR CDR3 was subjected to a first round of RT-PCR using the HTBI primer set and the Qiagen OneStep RT-PCR kit. Libraries were constructed in a second round of multiplex PCR, after which size selection and purification were performed. Sequencing of the libraries was done on an Illumina HiSeq2000 using paired-end 100 bp reads. The original pipeline was this. SOAPnuke was used to process the raw data, removing reads that contained adapters or uncalled bases, had a mean Phred below 15, or lacked an exact match to the constant primer or identifier. COPE v1.2.5 was used to merge the high-quality paired reads, and each unique nucleotide sequence was defined as a clonotype. Clonotypes were aligned to IMGT TRBV, TRBD and TRBJ reference segments using MiTCR v1.1. The analysis included only V-J combinations with a frequency above 0.0001, which together covered about 99% of the repertoires. A TCS score was defined as the ratio of F50 (clonal expansion) to E x V (chaos), with BLOSUM62-based TCRdist applied between CDR3 peptides within each V-J. Welch's t-statistics and random forest reduced around 550 V-J features to 10 to 15, which were used in a naive Bayes classifier (R e1071). The raw public data were reprocessed by TCRdb itself: fastp quality trimming at Q25, MiXCR clonotype calling, in-frame beta chains only. CDR3 protein sequences are deduplicated, and each keeps its most common genes and DNA. Clone size and V and J calls follow TCRdb, not the original study. The sample has more than 500,000 distinct CDR3 sequences on record, under 20% of them singletons. The ten largest account for about 3.8% of the sample.

In the case of this clonotype: Its antigen is still unknown. No base-level quality is on record; no much larger clone is a single base apart.

Overall study outcomes, separate from this receptor: Most expanded thyroid clonotypes (frequency above 0.001) were also detected in blood, a finding suggesting that blood repertoires may reflect thyroid immune responses. In validation, the model predicted progression to ophthalmopathy a median of 6.5 months before onset, with around 70% sensitivity and 72.22% specificity. Ophthalmopathy was separated from stable hyperthyroidism by a 13 V-J signature model, with around 90% sensitivity and roughly 84% specificity obtained in cross-validation and 80%/75% obtained in testing. Sample size was not statistically predetermined, and blinding of investigators to group allocation was not performed.

Stable Graves' hyperthyroidism was defined as no progression to ophthalmopathy during 18 months of follow-up. The hyperthyroidism patients were between 18 and 65 years old and newly diagnosed, with a disease duration of less than 2 months. Any patient with an uncontrolled infection, another autoimmune disease, pregnancy or lactation was excluded. Diagnoses were based on clinical symptoms, serum thyroxine and TRAb, thyroid ultrasound and orbital computed tomography. PBMCs were separated from 8 to 10 ml of fresh peripheral blood using Ficoll-Paque density gradient centrifugation. Total RNA was extracted with Trizol reagent, and quality was checked on an Agilent 2100 Bioanalyzer.

Sequenced sample: blood. This sequence originates from a woman younger than 45 with Graves' hyperthyroidism. The chain uses TRBV19 and TRBJ1-2; no D segment can be confidently identified. The sequence in DNA is TGTGCCAGTAGTGCCTCGATCTATGGCTACACCTTC. Translated, it reads CASSASIYGYTF.